This T cell receptor (beta chain) was obtained from a study of blood T cell repertoires in COVID-19. Looking at the study overall: Acute and convalescent COVID-19 specimens originated in the United States, Italy and Spain. The cDNA or gDNA used as material had been derived from T cells, B-cell-depleted T cells, or PBMCs.

Repertoires were generated with immunoSEQ multiplex PCR, while TCRdb's copy carries only in-frame clones and drops some. The sample consists of 470,000 or so clones, about 89% of them appearing once. From germline, CDR1 is MDHEN and CDR2 SYDVKM. Trimming removed 2 bases at V and 4 bases at J, with 15 bases between. CDR3 length: 15 residues. This sequence joins TRBV28 and TRBJ2-7; D is undetermined. The TCR was taken from a woman in her thirties with acute or convalescent COVID-19. Source material: peripheral blood. CDR3 sequence: CASSLNSPRAYEQYF. In DNA form, the CDR3 reads TGTGCCAGCAGTTTAAACAGCCCAAGAGCATACGAGCAGTACTTC. Complete variable domain (other parts from reference TRBV28 and TRBJ2-7): DVKVTQSSRYLVKRTGEKVFLECVQDMDHENMFWYRQDPGLGLRLIYFSYDVKMKEKGDIPEGYSVSREKKERFSLILESASTNQTSMYLCASSLNSPRAYEQYFGPGTRLTVT.